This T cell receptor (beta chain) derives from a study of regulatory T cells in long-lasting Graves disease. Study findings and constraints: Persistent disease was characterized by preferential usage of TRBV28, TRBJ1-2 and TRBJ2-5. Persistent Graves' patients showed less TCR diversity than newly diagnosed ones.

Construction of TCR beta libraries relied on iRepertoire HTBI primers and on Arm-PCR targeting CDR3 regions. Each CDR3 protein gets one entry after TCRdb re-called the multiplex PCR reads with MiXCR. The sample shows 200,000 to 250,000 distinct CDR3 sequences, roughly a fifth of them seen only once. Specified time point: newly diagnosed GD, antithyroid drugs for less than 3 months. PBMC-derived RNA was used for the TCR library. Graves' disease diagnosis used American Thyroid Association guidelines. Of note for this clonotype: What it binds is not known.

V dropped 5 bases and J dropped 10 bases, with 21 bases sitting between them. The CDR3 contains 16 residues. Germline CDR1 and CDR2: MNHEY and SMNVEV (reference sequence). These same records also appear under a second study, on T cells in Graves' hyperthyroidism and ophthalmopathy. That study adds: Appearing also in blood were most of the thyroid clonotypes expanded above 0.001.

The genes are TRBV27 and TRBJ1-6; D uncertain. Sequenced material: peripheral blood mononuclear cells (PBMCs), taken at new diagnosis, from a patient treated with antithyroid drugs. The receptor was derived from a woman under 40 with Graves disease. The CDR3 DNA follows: TGTGCCAGCAGTCTCGCTCGACGGGGAAGCCGGTCACCCCTCCACTTT. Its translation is CASSLARRGSRSPLHF.